The 19 T cell receptor beta chains below come from one sample, sequenced in a study of cytomegalovirus exposure and HLA in healthy donors. The PCR had 60 Vbeta and 13 Jbeta primers. Sequencing used immunoSEQ multiplex PCR; TCRdb keeps in-frame clones, though not all of them. Of around 140,000 clones listed, roughly 74% are singletons. Sequencing used PBMCs. The receptor set was obtained from a man between 40 and 49 years old in good health and CMV-seronegative.

The chain is built from TRBV9 and TRBJ1-4; TRBD1 aligns across 12 bases. Germline trimming cut 7 bases from V and 8 bases from J; bases unmatched to any gene: 6. The germline CDR1 and CDR2 sequences are SGDLS and YYNGEE. The CDR3 is 14 residues long. This CDR3 is CASSSGQGAEKLFF. The CDR3 DNA sequence: TGTGCCAGCTCTTCGGGACAGGGGGCGGAAAAACTGTTTTTT.

V usage is TRBV2 and J usage is TRBJ1-2; 11 bases are a match to TRBD1. CDR1 SNHLY and CDR2 FYNNEI come from the germline V gene. CDR3 length equals 17 residues. V lost 1 base and J lost 6; bases outside the gene matches: 10. The CDR3 sequence is CASSEGTGGALANGYTF. For the CDR3, the DNA is TGTGCCAGCAGTGAAGGGACAGGGGGCGCTTTGGCGAATGGCTACACCTTC.

This clone was counted a few times. This chain links TRBV4-1 with TRBJ1-5; D possibly corresponds to TRBD1 (6 bases). This CDR3 region has 14 residues. V dropped 1 base and J dropped 3 bases, with 7 bases sitting between them. Germline V gene data show CDR1 as MGHRA and CDR2 as YSYEKL. The CDR3 DNA reads as TGCGCCAGCAGCCAAGGGACAGACAATCAGCCCCAGCATTTT. Residues: CASSQGTDNQPQHF.

V gene TRBV5-1 combines with J gene TRBJ1-2; D gene ambiguous. Germline V gives CDR1 SGHRS, CDR2 YFSETQ. Trimming removed 6 bases at V and 8 bases at J, with 17 bases between. The CDR3 loop spans 13 amino acids. The CDR3: CASTASEASGYTF. The CDR3, as DNA: TGCGCCAGCACCGCGTCAGAGGCGAGCGGCTACACCTTC.

The V and J genes are TRBV4-3 and TRBJ2-2; a weak D match, TRBD1 (6 bases). The CDR3 sequence is 15 residues long. Trimming removed 0 bases at V and 6 bases at J, with 11 bases between. Germline V gene lookup returns CDR1 LGHNA and CDR2 YSLEER. The CDR3 DNA follows: TGCGCCAGCAGCCAAGAACACAGGGTTGCCGGGGAGCTGTTTTTT. This encodes CASSQEHRVAGELFF.

The J gene is TRBJ1-1, the V gene TRBV4-1, with 7 bases aligning to TRBD1. Germline CDR1 reads MGHRA; CDR2 reads YSYEKL. V shed 4 bases and J 0 bases; nucleotides not matched to a gene: 2. The CDR3 is 14 residues long. CDR3 loop: CASSLQGMNTEAFF. For the CDR3, the DNA is TGCGCCAGCAGCCTACAGGGGATGAACACTGAAGCTTTCTTT.

The gene calls are TRBV4-2 and TRBJ2-3; TRBD2 is a possible D gene (6 bases). Germline loops: CDR1 LGHNA, CDR2 YNFKEQ. The length of the CDR3 is 18 residues. V lost 0 bases and J lost 0, with 16 bases in between. CDR3 loop: CASSQDVRAGGSTDTQYF. The CDR3 coding sequence is TGTGCCAGCAGCCAAGATGTACGGGCTGGAGGGAGCACAGATACGCAGTATTTT.

The J gene is TRBJ1-6, the V gene TRBV7-8, with 9 nucleotides matching TRBD1. The CDR3 has 14 residues. The V and J ends lost 3 bases and 15 bases, in that order; junction bases with no gene match: 9. In germline, CDR1 is SGHVS, CDR2 FQNEAQ. The DNA of the CDR3 is TGTGCCAGCAGCTTCGCTAAGGACAGGGGTCGCCTCCACTTT. This gives the protein CASSFAKDRGRLHF.

The chain has TRBV19 and TRBJ1-2; D might be TRBD1 (6 bases). The germline gives CDR1 LNHDA, CDR2 SQIVND (reference sequence). The CDR3 contains 13 residues. Trimming pared 10 bases from V and 8 bases from J, leaving 20 bases between. The CDR3 nucleotides are TGTGCCATCTCCGACGGGGGGGCACAGGGCTACACCTTC. Amino acids: CAISDGGAQGYTF.

V usage is TRBV12-2 and J usage is TRBJ2-1; the table names TRBD2, a call not compared with the DNA. TRBV12-2 is shown as a pseudogene. The CDR3 length is 15 residues. The CDR3 DNA follows: TGTGCAAGTCGCCGCGGACTAGCGGGGGGGTATGAGCAGTTCTTC. This sequence encodes CASRRGLAGGYEQFF.

This sequence joins TRBV28 and TRBJ1-5; 11 bases fit TRBD1. The length of the CDR3 is 14 residues. CDR1 MDHEN and CDR2 SYDVKM come from the germline V gene. The V and J ends lost 11 bases and 6 bases, in that order; junction bases with no gene match: 9. The DNA of the CDR3 is TGTGCCGCAAGGGGGACAGGGGGAGGTCAGCCCCAGCATTTT. Translation gives CAARGTGGGQPQHF.

The chain links TRBV7-3 to TRBJ1-1; 11 bases match TRBD1. The CDR3 covers 14 residues. The V segment lost 5 bases and the J segment 5 bases; nucleotides outside the gene matches: 4. Germline lookup yields CDR1 SGHTA and CDR2 FQGTGA. The CDR3 sequence is CASSAGQGETEAFF. DNA for the CDR3: TGTGCCAGCAGCGCGGGACAGGGGGAGACTGAAGCTTTCTTT.

This chain connects TRBV7-2 to TRBJ2-3, with 8 bases lining up with TRBD2. The V gene's germline CDR1 is SGHTA and CDR2 FQGNSA. The CDR3 totals 14 residues. V gave up 5 bases and J gave up 6 bases; unmatched junction bases: 7. The CDR3 spells CASSTGLAVDTQYF. The CDR3 DNA reads TGTGCCAGCAGCACCGGACTAGCTGTGGATACGCAGTATTTT.

The gene calls are TRBV2 and TRBJ2-7; D perhaps matches TRBD1 (6 bases). V lost 3 bases to trimming and J lost 1 base, with 13 bases between them. Germline values: CDR1 SNHLY, CDR2 FYNNEI. The CDR3 loop spans 15 amino acids. The CDR3 protein is CASSEPTGLSYEQYF. The CDR3 coding sequence is TGTGCCAGCAGTGAGCCGACAGGTCTTTCCTACGAGCAGTACTTC.

The CDR3 nucleotides are TGTGCCAGCAGCTCCTACAGGGCCAGCTCCTACAATGAGCAGTTCTTC. This sequence encodes CASSSYRASSYNEQFF. This chain joins TRBV11-2 and TRBJ2-1; D might be TRBD1 (6 bases). Germline CDR1 SGHAT, CDR2 FQNNGV. The CDR3 is 16 residues long. Trimming took off 4 bases at V and 0 bases at J, with 13 bases between the two ends.

This rearrangement joins TRBV5-6 to TRBJ1-1, with unresolved D. V lost 0 bases to trimming and J lost 7 bases, with 10 bases between them. This CDR3 spans 13 amino acids. Looked up from germline, CDR1 is SGHDT and CDR2 is YYEEEE. In nucleotides, the CDR3 is TGTGCCAGCAGCTTGGCGCGGTTCGGTGAAGCTTTCTTT. This encodes CASSLARFGEAFF. Together with reference TRBV5-6 and TRBJ1-1, the CDR3 gives the full variable domain: DAGVTQSPTHLIKTRGQQVTLRCSPKSGHDTVSWYQQALGQGPQFIFQYYEEEERQRGNFPDRFSGHQFPNYSSELNVNALLLGDSALYLCASSLARFGEAFFGQGTRLTVV.

This sequence joins TRBV5-5 and TRBJ1-5, with D possibly TRBD1 on 5 matching bases. The germline CDR1 and CDR2 sequences are SGHKS and YYEKEE (reference sequence). The V end was cut by 3 bases, the J end by 6 bases, with 10 bases between. The CDR3 contains 13 residues. The CDR3 DNA reads as TGTGCCAGCAGCTCGCAGGGCAGTCAGCCCCAGCATTTT. Encoded protein: CASSSQGSQPQHF.

This clone was observed a single time. This chain links TRBV18 with TRBJ1-1; D is unresolved. Germline V gene sequence: CDR1 KGHSH, CDR2 LQKENI. There are 13 residues in the CDR3. Deletions cut 3 bases from V and 2 bases from J, with 7 bases between. The DNA of the CDR3 is TGTGCCAGCTCACCTGAGGTTAACACTGAAGCTTTCTTT. Protein sequence: CASSPEVNTEAFF.

In its sample, this clone was seen once. This rearrangement joins TRBV7-2 to TRBJ2-5; 8 bases match TRBD1. Trimming at V came to 2 bases and at J to 4 bases, leaving 6 bases not matched to a gene. Germline lookup yields CDR1 SGHTA and CDR2 FQGNSA. The CDR3 covers 15 residues. In DNA, the CDR3 is TGTGCCAGCAGCTTACACGGACAGGGTAGAGAGACCCAGTACTTC. This encodes CASSLHGQGRETQYF. The entire variable domain, with the rest obtained from reference TRBV7-2 and TRBJ2-5, is as follows: GAGVSQSPSNKVTEKGKDVELRCDPISGHTALYWYRQSLGQGLEFLIYFQGNSAPDKSGLPSDRFSAERTGGSVSTLTIQRTQQEDSAVYLCASSLHGQGRETQYFGPGTRLLVL.